This TCR beta chain was identified during a study of blood T cell repertoires in COVID-19. The CDR3 has 17 amino acids. Germline V lookup: CDR1 LNHDA, CDR2 SQIVND (reference sequence). V lost 7 bases and J lost 6; bases outside the gene matches: 13. Sequencing was performed with immunoSEQ multiplex PCR; in TCRdb, only in-frame clones are kept and a portion is missing. Found here are around 50,000 clones, under 90% of them singletons; the top ten hold around 10%. The clonotype was recovered from a man aged 80 or over with COVID-19, enrolled during active disease. This chain joins TRBV19 and TRBJ1-5; 12 positions agree with TRBD1. Sequenced input: peripheral blood. This CDR3 is CASIGTGGGDYSQPQHF. CDR3 in DNA: TGTGCCAGTATAGGGACAGGGGGCGGCGATTATAGTCAGCCCCAGCATTTT.